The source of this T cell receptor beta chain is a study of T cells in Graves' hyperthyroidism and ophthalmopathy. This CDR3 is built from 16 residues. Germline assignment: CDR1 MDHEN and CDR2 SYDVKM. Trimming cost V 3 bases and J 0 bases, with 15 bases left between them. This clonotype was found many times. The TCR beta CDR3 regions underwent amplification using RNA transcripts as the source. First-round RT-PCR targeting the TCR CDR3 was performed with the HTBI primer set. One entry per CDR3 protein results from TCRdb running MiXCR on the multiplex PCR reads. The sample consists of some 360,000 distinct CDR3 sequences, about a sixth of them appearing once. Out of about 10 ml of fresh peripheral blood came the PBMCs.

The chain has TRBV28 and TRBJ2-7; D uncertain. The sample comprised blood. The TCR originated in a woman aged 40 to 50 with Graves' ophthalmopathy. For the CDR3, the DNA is TGTGCCAGCAGTTTCTCTCCGGGCTCTCTCTCCTACGAGCAGTACTTC. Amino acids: CASSFSPGSLSYEQYF.